A single sample gave rise to the 28 T cell receptor beta chains below, sequenced in a study of T cell responses to AZD1222 COVID-19 vaccine. Here immunoSEQ multiplex PCR was the method, and the copy in TCRdb shows in-frame clones only, minus some. Of some 150,000 clones in the sample, approximately 90% were seen once. The source was peripheral blood, collected 28 days after the second AZD1222 dose. The receptors derive from an adult who received the AZD1222 COVID-19 vaccine.

A word on this clone: Other nucleotide sequences in the sample specify the same CDR3. This rearrangement joins TRBV2 to TRBJ2-7; D is ambiguous. CDR3 length: 12 amino acids. Germline values: CDR1 SNHLY, CDR2 FYNNEI. Trimming removed 4 bases from V and 2 bases from J, with 6 bases in between. The CDR3 reads CASSGTAYEQYF. CDR3 in DNA: TGTGCCAGCAGTGGGACGGCCTACGAGCAGTACTTC. The variable domain in full, with the rest retrieved from reference TRBV2 and TRBJ2-7, is EPEVTQTPSHQVTQMGQEVILRCVPISNHLYFYWYRQILGQKVEFLVSFYNNEISEKSEIFDDQFSVERPDGSNFTLKIRSTKLEDSAMYFCASSGTAYEQYFGPGTRLTVT.

Here the CDR3 reads CASSRDSLLGAFF. The CDR3, as DNA: TGTGCCAGCAGCCGGGACTCACTTCTGGGGGCTTTCTTT. The gene calls are TRBV12-3 or TRBV12-4 and TRBJ1-1; a weak D match, TRBD1 (5 bases). Trimming removed 6 bases at V and 11 bases at J, with 19 bases between. The CDR3 consists of 13 residues.

The V call is TRBV12-3 or TRBV12-4, the J call TRBJ2-4; D unclear. This CDR3 has 12 residues. The ends were cut back, 2 bases at V and 9 bases at J, with 8 bases in the middle. CDR3: CASSLKYGIQYF. The CDR3 region has the DNA TGTGCCAGCAGTTTAAAGTACGGCATTCAGTACTTC.

The rearrangement joins TRBV2 to TRBJ1-5; a possible D gene is TRBD1 (5 bases). V gave up 4 bases and J gave up 11 bases, with 21 bases separating them. In germline, CDR1 is SNHLY, CDR2 FYNNEI. The CDR3 extends over 15 amino acids. CDR3 protein: CASSAPDPIGGAQHF. The CDR3 region has the DNA TGTGCCAGCAGTGCTCCGGACCCCATAGGAGGGGCCCAGCATTTT.

This clone was counted between two and nine times. The gene calls are TRBV4-1 and TRBJ2-5; D remains ambiguous. Trimming shortened V by 4 bases and J by 4 bases, and 10 bases separated the two germline ends. This CDR3 is 13 amino acids long. Germline CDR1 reads MGHRA; CDR2 reads YSYEKL. CDR3 DNA sequence: TGCGCCAGCAGCCGTGTGGGTTCAGAGACCCAGTACTTC. Amino acid sequence: CASSRVGSETQYF.

This chain connects TRBV11-3 to TRBJ2-2; 8 bases map to TRBD2. Trimming removed 1 base from V and 6 bases from J; junction bases left unmatched: 4. Germline values: CDR1 SGHNT, CDR2 YENEEA. The CDR3 runs to 15 residues. Here the CDR3 DNA reads TGTGCCAGCAGCTTAGCAGGGACTAGTCCCGGGGAGCTGTTTTTT. Amino acids: CASSLAGTSPGELFF.

The J gene is TRBJ2-2, the V gene TRBV7-9; D not resolved. The CDR3 has 15 residues. Germline V CDR1 and CDR2: SEHNR, FQNEAQ (reference sequence). The V end lost 6 bases, the J end lost 5 bases, and 16 bases lay between the germline ends. The CDR3, as DNA: TGTGCCAGCAGATTATCCGGTGGTGGGACCGGGGAGCTGTTTTTT. Protein sequence: CASRLSGGGTGELFF.

The J gene is TRBJ1-1, the V gene TRBV14, with 8 bases aligning to TRBD1. J gave up 11 bases and V 0 bases, and 11 bases lay outside the gene matches. CDR1 and CDR2 (germline): SGHDN, FVKESK. There are 15 residues in the CDR3. The CDR3 loop reads CASSQDTRTGLTAFF. The DNA of the CDR3 is TGTGCCAGCAGCCAAGATACCCGGACAGGGTTAACGGCTTTCTTT.

The rearrangement uses TRBV7-9 and TRBJ2-3; TRBD1 matches at 8 bases. This CDR3 region has 18 residues. Germline V gene lookup returns CDR1 SEHNR and CDR2 FQNEAQ (reference sequence). With V trimmed by 3 bases and J by 0 bases, 11 bases remained unmatched. The CDR3 DNA is TGTGCCAGCAGCTTGCCTCCTAGGGGGACAGGAAGCACAGATACGCAGTATTTT. It codes for CASSLPPRGTGSTDTQYF. Variable domain in full (rest from reference TRBV7-9 and TRBJ2-3): DTGVSQNPRHKITKRGQNVTFRCDPISEHNRLYWYRQTLGQGPEFLTYFQNEAQLEKSRLLSDRFSAERPKGSFSTLEIQRTEQGDSAMYLCASSLPPRGTGSTDTQYFGPGTRLTVL.

Concerning this clone itself: At one boundary the junction diverges from the germline segment, which might be a read error. The chain uses TRBV6-1 and TRBJ2-1, with TRBD1 identical over 10 bases. The CDR3 covers 15 residues. Looked up from germline, CDR1 is MNHNS and CDR2 is SASEGT. This CDR3 is CASSKAGTGVDEQFF. The CDR3 nucleotides are TGTGCCAGCAGTAAAGCCGGGACAGGGGTGGATGAGCAGTTCTTC.

CDR3 coding DNA: TGTGCCAGCAGCTTGGGAAGCGGGGGCAGCACAGATACGCAGTATTTT. This gives the protein CASSLGSGGSTDTQYF. The rearrangement uses TRBV5-4 and TRBJ2-3, with 8 bases matching TRBD2. This CDR3 has 16 amino acids. J gave up 0 bases and V 0 bases, and 3 bases lay outside the gene matches. The germline CDR1 and CDR2 sequences are SGHNT and YYREEE (reference sequence).

The V gene is TRBV5-5, the J gene TRBJ2-3; D remains ambiguous. With 5 bases removed from V and 0 bases from J, the gap between germline ends came to 10 bases. This CDR3 contains 14 residues. Germline V lookup: CDR1 SGHKS, CDR2 YYEKEE (reference sequence). CDR3 DNA sequence: TGTGCCAGCAGGGTTTACAGTAGCACAGATACGCAGTATTTT. This sequence encodes CASRVYSSTDTQYF.

This chain joins TRBV2 and TRBJ2-7; either TRBD1 or TRBD2 may fit D (5 bases each). V was trimmed by 8 bases and J by 6 bases, leaving 11 bases between them. In germline, CDR1 is SNHLY, CDR2 FYNNEI. CDR3 length: 11 residues. The DNA for the CDR3 is TGTGCCAGCGGGACCGAGAGCGAGCAGTACTTC. As protein: CASGTESEQYF.

The rearrangement links TRBV7-2 to TRBJ2-3, with 8 bases that match TRBD2. CDR1 is SGHTA, CDR2 FQGNSA, per germline. The J segment lost 1 base and the V segment lost 7 bases, leaving 13 bases of the junction unmatched. This CDR3 is built from 17 residues. The CDR3 nucleotides read TGTGCCAGCACCCCGGGTCCCGGGAGGGGACGCACAGATACGCAGTATTTT. Amino acids: CASTPGPGRGRTDTQYF.

This clone was recorded only once. The chain combines TRBV11-2 with TRBJ2-5; 7 bases are shared with TRBD1. The germline V gene encodes CDR1 SGHAT and CDR2 FQNNGV. V trimming: 5 bases; J trimming: 1 base; junction bases outside the gene matches: 7. The CDR3 spans 15 residues. In DNA form, the CDR3 reads TGTGCCAGCAGCCGAGCCCCAGGGGGCCAAGAGACCCAGTACTTC. Amino acids: CASSRAPGGQETQYF. Full variable domain (missing parts from reference TRBV11-2 and TRBJ2-5): EAGVAQSPRYKIIEKRQSVAFWCNPISGHATLYWYQQILGQGPKLLIQFQNNGVVDDSQLPKDRFSAERLKGVDSTLKIQPAKLEDSAVYLCASSRAPGGQETQYFGPGTRLLVL.

This chain joins TRBV5-1 and TRBJ1-1; TRBD1 aligns across 7 bases. From germline, CDR1 is SGHRS and CDR2 YFSETQ. The CDR3 spans 16 residues. V lost 0 bases to trimming and J lost 1 base; unmatched junction nucleotides: 6. The CDR3 DNA is TGCGCCAGCAGCTTGGTCCCTCAGGGGGAGAACACTGAAGCTTTCTTT. Residues: CASSLVPQGENTEAFF.

This sequence joins TRBV30 and TRBJ2-7, with 7 bases aligning to TRBD1. The J segment lost 3 bases and the V segment lost 3 bases, leaving 5 bases of the junction unmatched. The CDR3 length is 13 residues. Germline V CDR1 and CDR2: GTSNPN, SVGIG (reference sequence). The CDR3 sequence: CAWRGTEGYEQYF. The CDR3 coding sequence is TGTGCCTGGAGGGGGACAGAGGGCTACGAGCAGTACTTC.

This clone was picked up a small number of times. In the same sample, other DNA sequences code for this CDR3. This chain joins TRBV7-9 and TRBJ1-6; D uncertain. The CDR3 sequence is 12 residues long. Trimming cost V 5 bases and J 2 bases, with 1 base left between them. Per the germline V gene, CDR1 is SEHNR and CDR2 is FQNEAQ (reference sequence). The CDR3 nucleotides are TGTGCCAGCAGCCCCTATAATTCACCCCTCCACTTT. As protein: CASSPYNSPLHF.

This chain joins TRBV5-5 and TRBJ1-2; TRBD1 matches at 10 bases. V dropped 0 bases and J dropped 3; count of bases not matched to a gene: 5. Germline V gene data show CDR1 as SGHKS and CDR2 as YYEKEE (reference sequence). The CDR3 has 16 residues. The CDR3 sequence: CASSLGGQGSDYGYTF. The DNA of the CDR3 is TGTGCCAGCAGCTTGGGGGGACAGGGGTCCGACTATGGCTACACCTTC. Full variable domain (outside the CDR3, taken from reference TRBV5-5 and TRBJ1-2): DAGVTQSPTHLIKTRGQQVTLRCSPISGHKSVSWYQQVLGQGPQFIFQYYEKEERGRGNFPDRFSARQFPNYSSELNVNALLLGDSALYLCASSLGGQGSDYGYTFGSGTRLTVV.

The chain joins TRBV7-9 to TRBJ2-7; the D gene could be TRBD1 or TRBD2 (7 bases each). Germline CDR1 SEHNR, CDR2 FQNEAQ (reference sequence). The ends were cut back, 5 bases at V and 4 bases at J, with 18 bases in the middle. The CDR3 runs to 15 residues. Here the CDR3 reads CASSPGGGFNYEQYF. CDR3 coding DNA: TGTGCCAGCAGCCCAGGGGGGGGATTCAATTACGAGCAGTACTTC. Complete variable domain (other parts from reference TRBV7-9 and TRBJ2-7): DTGVSQNPRHKITKRGQNVTFRCDPISEHNRLYWYRQTLGQGPEFLTYFQNEAQLEKSRLLSDRFSAERPKGSFSTLEIQRTEQGDSAMYLCASSPGGGFNYEQYFGPGTRLTVT.

This sequence joins TRBV5-6 and TRBJ1-2; 7 positions match TRBD1. V lost 6 bases and J lost 7; bases outside the gene matches: 9. This CDR3 is 13 amino acids long. Germline CDR1 reads SGHDT; CDR2 reads YYEEEE. CDR3 sequence (DNA): TGTGCCAGCATCCGACAGGGTTTGGGTGGCTACACCTTC. It codes for CASIRQGLGGYTF.

J is TRBJ2-7 and V is TRBV27; D is perhaps TRBD2 (6 bases). Germline V lookup: CDR1 MNHEY, CDR2 SMNVEV (reference sequence). The CDR3 has 15 residues. Trimming cost V 0 bases and J 5 bases, with 14 bases left between them. This chain's CDR3 is CASSLSIRRANEQYF. In DNA, the CDR3 is TGTGCCAGCAGTTTATCGATCCGGAGGGCCAACGAGCAGTACTTC.

This clone was seen once. The chain combines TRBV19 with TRBJ1-2; the match to TRBD1 covers 8 bases. The V segment lost 10 bases and the J segment 4 bases; nucleotides outside the gene matches: 11. The length of the CDR3 is 14 residues. The germline CDR1 and CDR2 sequences are LNHDA and SQIVND (reference sequence). CDR3 residues: CATSGTGPSYGYTF. The CDR3 DNA reads as TGTGCCACCTCAGGGACAGGCCCCTCCTATGGCTACACCTTC.

V and J are TRBV7-9 and TRBJ1-2; maybe TRBD1 (5 bases). This CDR3 spans 14 amino acids. V gave up 5 bases and J gave up 8 bases, with 18 bases separating them. From germline, CDR1 is SEHNR and CDR2 FQNEAQ (reference sequence). Here the CDR3 reads CASSPRGGGRGYTF. The CDR3 bases are TGTGCCAGCAGCCCTCGGGGCGGGGGTAGGGGCTACACCTTC. The variable domain in full, with the rest retrieved from reference TRBV7-9 and TRBJ1-2, is DTGVSQNPRHKITKRGQNVTFRCDPISEHNRLYWYRQTLGQGPEFLTYFQNEAQLEKSRLLSDRFSAERPKGSFSTLEIQRTEQGDSAMYLCASSPRGGGRGYTFGSGTRLTVV.

This clone was recorded only once. The rearrangement joins TRBV7-9 to TRBJ2-1; 12 positions match TRBD2. This CDR3 is 15 amino acids long. V dropped 4 bases and J dropped 3; count of bases not matched to a gene: 1. Germline CDR1 SEHNR, CDR2 FQNEAQ (reference sequence). DNA for the CDR3: TGTGCCAGCAGCTCGACTAGCGGGGGCTACAATGAGCAGTTCTTC. Its translation is CASSSTSGGYNEQFF.

This rearrangement joins TRBV14 to TRBJ2-5; no clear D gene. The germline V and J ends were trimmed by 1 base and 7 bases, with 13 bases remaining between them. This CDR3 comprises 14 residues. Germline V gene sequence: CDR1 SGHDN, CDR2 FVKESK. The CDR3 spells CASSQVGPSGTQYF. DNA of the CDR3: TGTGCCAGCAGCCAAGTAGGCCCCTCAGGGACCCAGTACTTC. The full variable domain, with the rest looked up from reference TRBV14 and TRBJ2-5, is EAGVTQFPSHSVIEKGQTVTLRCDPISGHDNLYWYRRVMGKEIKFLLHFVKESKQDESGMPNNRFLAERTGGTYSTLKVQPAELEDSGVYFCASSQVGPSGTQYFGPGTRLLVL.

This clone was counted a single time. The chain links TRBV19 to TRBJ1-3; tentative D call: TRBD1 (5 bases). The V gene's germline CDR1 is LNHDA and CDR2 SQIVND (reference sequence). CDR3 length equals 15 residues. Trimming took off 6 bases at V and 2 bases at J, with 14 bases between the two ends. The CDR3 DNA reads as TGTGCCAGTAGCCCTACCCGGGGCGCTGGAAACACCATATATTTT. Translated: CASSPTRGAGNTIYF.

The chain employs TRBV30 and TRBJ2-1, with 7 nucleotides matching TRBD2. This CDR3 has 14 amino acids. J gave up 4 bases and V 5 bases, and 8 bases lay outside the gene matches. Per the germline V gene, CDR1 is GTSNPN and CDR2 is SVGIG (reference sequence). The CDR3 bases are TGTGCCTGGGGGAAGGGCGGGGGATACAATGAGCAGTTCTTC. As protein: CAWGKGGGYNEQFF.